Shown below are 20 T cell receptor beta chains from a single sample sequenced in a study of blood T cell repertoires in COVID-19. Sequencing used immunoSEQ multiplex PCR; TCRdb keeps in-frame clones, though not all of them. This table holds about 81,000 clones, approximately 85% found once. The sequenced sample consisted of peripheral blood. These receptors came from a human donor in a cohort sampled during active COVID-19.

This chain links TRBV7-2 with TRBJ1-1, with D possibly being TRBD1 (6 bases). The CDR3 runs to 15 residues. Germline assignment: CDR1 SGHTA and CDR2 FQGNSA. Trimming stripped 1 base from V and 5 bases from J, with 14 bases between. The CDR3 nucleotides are TGTGCCAGCAGCTTAGAGGGCACCAGGGGAACTGAAGCTTTCTTT. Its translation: CASSLEGTRGTEAFF.

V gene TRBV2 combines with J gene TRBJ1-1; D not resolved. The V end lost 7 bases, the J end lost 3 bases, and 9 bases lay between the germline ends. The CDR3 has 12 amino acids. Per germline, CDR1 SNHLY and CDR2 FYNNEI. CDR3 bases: TGTGCCAGCACGTACAGATACACTGAAGCTTTCTTT. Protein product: CASTYRYTEAFF.

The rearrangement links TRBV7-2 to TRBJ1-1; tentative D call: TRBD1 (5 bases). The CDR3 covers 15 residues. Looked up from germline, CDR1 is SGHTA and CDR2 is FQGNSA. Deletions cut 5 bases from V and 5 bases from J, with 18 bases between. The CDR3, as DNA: TGTGCCAGCAGCACCCGGGGGGGGATAACGACTGAAGCTTTCTTT. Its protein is CASSTRGGITTEAFF. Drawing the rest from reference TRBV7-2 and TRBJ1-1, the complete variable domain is GAGVSQSPSNKVTEKGKDVELRCDPISGHTALYWYRQSLGQGLEFLIYFQGNSAPDKSGLPSDRFSAERTGGSVSTLTIQRTQQEDSAVYLCASSTRGGITTEAFFGQGTRLTVV.

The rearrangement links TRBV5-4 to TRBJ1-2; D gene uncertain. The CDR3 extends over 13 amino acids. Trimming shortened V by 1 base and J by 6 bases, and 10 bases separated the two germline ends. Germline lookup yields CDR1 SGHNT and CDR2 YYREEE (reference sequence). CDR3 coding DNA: TGTGCCAGCAGCTTGATGGGAGGCGATGGCTACACCTTC. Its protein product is CASSLMGGDGYTF.

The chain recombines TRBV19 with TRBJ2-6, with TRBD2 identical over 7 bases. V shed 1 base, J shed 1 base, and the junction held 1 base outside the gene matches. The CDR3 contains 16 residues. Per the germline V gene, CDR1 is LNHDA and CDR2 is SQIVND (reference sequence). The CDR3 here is CASSIGGGSGANVLTF. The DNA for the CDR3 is TGTGCCAGTAGTATAGGGGGGGGTTCTGGGGCCAACGTCCTGACTTTC.

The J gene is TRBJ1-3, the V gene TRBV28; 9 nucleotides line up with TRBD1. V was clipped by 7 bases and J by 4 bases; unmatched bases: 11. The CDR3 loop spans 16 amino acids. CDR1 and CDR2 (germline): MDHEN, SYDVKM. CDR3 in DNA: TGTGCCAGCATTGATACTGCGGGACAGGGAGGAAACACCATATATTTT. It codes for CASIDTAGQGGNTIYF.

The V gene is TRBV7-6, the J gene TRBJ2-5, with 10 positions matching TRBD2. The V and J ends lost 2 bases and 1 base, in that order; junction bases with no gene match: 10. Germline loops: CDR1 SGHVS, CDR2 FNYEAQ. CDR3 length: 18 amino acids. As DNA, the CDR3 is TGTGCCAGCAGCTTAACCGTATATAGCGGGGGGATCCAAGAGACCCAGTACTTC. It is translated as CASSLTVYSGGIQETQYF.

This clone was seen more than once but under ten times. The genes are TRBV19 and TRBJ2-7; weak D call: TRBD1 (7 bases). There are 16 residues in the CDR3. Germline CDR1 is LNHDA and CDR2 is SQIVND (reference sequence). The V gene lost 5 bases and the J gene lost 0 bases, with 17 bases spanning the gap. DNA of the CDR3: TGTGCCAGTAGTCCTGCTCCAGGGGGAGGCTCCTACGAGCAGTACTTC. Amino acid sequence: CASSPAPGGGSYEQYF.

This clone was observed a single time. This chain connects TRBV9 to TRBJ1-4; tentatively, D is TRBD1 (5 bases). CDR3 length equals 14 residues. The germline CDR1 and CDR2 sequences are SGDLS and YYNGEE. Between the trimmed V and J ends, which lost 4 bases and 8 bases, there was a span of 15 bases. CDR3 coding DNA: TGTGCCAGCAGCCCCGGTGGGGGGGTGGAAAAACTGTTTTTT. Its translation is CASSPGGGVEKLFF.

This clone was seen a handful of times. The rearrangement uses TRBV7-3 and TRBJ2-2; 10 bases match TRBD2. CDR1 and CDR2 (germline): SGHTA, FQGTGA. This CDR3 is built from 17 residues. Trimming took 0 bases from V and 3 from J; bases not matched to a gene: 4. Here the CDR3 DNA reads TGTGCCAGCAGCTTAACTGGGACTAGCGCGTACACCGGGGAGCTGTTTTTT. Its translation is CASSLTGTSAYTGELFF.

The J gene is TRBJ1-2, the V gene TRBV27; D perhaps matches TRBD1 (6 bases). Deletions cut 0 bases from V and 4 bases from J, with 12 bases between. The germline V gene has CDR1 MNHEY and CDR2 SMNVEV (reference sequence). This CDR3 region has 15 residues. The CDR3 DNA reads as TGTGCCAGCAGTTTATCGCTAGGGGGATCCTATGGCTACACCTTC. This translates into CASSLSLGGSYGYTF.

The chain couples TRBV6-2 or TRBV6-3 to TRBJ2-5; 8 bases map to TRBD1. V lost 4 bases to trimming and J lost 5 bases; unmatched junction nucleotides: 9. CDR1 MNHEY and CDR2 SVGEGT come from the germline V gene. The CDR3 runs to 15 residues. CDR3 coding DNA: TGTGCCAGCAGTTCCCCAAACAGGGGGGACGAGACCCAGTACTTC. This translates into CASSSPNRGDETQYF.

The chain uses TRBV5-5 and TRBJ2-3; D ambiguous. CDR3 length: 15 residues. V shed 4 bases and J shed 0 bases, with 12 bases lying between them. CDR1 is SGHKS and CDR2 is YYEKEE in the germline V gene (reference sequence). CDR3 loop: CASSVPETSTDTQYF. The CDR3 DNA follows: TGTGCCAGCAGCGTACCGGAGACCAGCACAGATACGCAGTATTTT.

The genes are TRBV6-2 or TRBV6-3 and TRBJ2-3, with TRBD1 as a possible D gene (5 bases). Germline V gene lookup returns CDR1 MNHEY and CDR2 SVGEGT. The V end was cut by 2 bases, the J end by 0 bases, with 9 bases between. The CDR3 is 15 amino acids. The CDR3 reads CASSYRQSSTDTQYF. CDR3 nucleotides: TGTGCCAGCAGTTACCGACAGTCTAGCACAGATACGCAGTATTTT.

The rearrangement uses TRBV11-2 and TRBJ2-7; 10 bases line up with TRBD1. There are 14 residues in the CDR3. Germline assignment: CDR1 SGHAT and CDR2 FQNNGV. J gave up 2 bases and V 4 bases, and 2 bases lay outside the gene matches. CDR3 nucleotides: TGTGCCAGCAGCTCGGGACAGGGGACCTACGAGCAGTACTTC. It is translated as CASSSGQGTYEQYF. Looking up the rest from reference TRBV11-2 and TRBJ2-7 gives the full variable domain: EAGVAQSPRYKIIEKRQSVAFWCNPISGHATLYWYQQILGQGPKLLIQFQNNGVVDDSQLPKDRFSAERLKGVDSTLKIQPAKLEDSAVYLCASSSGQGTYEQYFGPGTRLTVT.

CDR3 nucleotide sequence: TGTGCCAGCAGCAACCGACAGGGGGGTCAAGAGACCCAGTACTTC. Translation gives CASSNRQGGQETQYF. The V and J genes are TRBV28 and TRBJ2-5; 9 bases line up with TRBD1. The CDR3 covers 15 residues. V was clipped by 6 bases and J by 2 bases; unmatched bases: 7. Germline CDR1 reads MDHEN; CDR2 reads SYDVKM.

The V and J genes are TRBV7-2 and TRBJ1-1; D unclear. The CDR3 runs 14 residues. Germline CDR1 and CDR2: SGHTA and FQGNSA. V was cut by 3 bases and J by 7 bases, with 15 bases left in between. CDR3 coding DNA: TGTGCCAGCAGCTTTTCAAGGGCAGCGGGTGAAGCTTTCTTT. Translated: CASSFSRAAGEAFF.

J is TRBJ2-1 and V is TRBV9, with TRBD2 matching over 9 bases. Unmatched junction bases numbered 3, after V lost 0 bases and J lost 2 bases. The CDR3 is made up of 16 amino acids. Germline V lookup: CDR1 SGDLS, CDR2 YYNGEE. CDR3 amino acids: CASSVVLAGPYNEQFF. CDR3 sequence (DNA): TGTGCCAGCAGCGTAGTCCTAGCGGGGCCCTACAATGAGCAGTTCTTC.

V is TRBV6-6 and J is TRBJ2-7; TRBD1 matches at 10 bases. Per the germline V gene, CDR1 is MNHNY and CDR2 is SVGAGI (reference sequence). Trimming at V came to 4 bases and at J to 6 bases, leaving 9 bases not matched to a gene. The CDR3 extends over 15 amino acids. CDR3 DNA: TGTGCCAGCAGTTCCAGGGGACAGGGGCTCAGCGAGCAGTACTTC. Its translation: CASSSRGQGLSEQYF.

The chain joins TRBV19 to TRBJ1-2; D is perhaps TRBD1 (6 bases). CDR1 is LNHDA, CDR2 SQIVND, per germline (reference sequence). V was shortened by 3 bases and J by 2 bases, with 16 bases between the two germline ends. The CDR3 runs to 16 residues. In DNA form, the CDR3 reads TGTGCCAGTAGTATTTTTCGCCAGGGGACCAACTATGGCTACACCTTC. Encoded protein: CASSIFRQGTNYGYTF.